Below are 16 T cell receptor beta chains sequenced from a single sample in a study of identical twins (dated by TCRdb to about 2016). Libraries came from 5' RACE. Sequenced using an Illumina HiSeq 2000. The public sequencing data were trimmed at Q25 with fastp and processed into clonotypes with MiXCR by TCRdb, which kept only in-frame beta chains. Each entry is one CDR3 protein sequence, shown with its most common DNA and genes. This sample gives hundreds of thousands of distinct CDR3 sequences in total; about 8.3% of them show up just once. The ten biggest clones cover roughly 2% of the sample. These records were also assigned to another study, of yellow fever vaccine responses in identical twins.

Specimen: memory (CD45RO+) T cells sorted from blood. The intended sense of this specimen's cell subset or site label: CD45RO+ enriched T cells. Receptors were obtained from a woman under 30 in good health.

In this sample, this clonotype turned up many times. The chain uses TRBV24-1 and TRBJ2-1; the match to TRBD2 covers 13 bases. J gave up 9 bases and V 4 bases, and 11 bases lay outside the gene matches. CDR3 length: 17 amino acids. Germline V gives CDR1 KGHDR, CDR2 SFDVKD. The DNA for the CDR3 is TGTGCCACCAGTGACTCCGGACTAGCGGGAGACTTCGGTGAGCAGTTCTTC. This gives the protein CATSDSGLAGDFGEQFF.

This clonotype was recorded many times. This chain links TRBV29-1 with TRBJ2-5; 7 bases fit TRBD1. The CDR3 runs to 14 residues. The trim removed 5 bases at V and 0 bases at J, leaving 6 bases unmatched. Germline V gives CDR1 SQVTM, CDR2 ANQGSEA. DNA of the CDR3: TGCAGCGTTAGAAAGGGGACAGACCAAGAGACCCAGTACTTC. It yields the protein CSVRKGTDQETQYF.

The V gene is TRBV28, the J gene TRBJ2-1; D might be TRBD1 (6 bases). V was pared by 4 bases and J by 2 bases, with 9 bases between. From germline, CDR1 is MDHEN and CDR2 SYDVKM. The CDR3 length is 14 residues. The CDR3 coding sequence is TGTGCCAGCAGTTGGGGGCAGACCTACAATGAGCAGTTCTTC. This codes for CASSWGQTYNEQFF. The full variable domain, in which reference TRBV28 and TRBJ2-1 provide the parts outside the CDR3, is DVKVTQSSRYLVKRTGEKVFLECVQDMDHENMFWYRQDPGLGLRLIYFSYDVKMKEKGDIPEGYSVSREKKERFSLILESASTNQTSMYLCASSWGQTYNEQFFGPGTRLTVL.

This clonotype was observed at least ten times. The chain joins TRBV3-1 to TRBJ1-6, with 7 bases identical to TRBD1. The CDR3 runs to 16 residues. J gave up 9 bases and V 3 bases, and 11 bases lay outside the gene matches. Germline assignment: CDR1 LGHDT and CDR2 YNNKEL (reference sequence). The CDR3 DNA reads TGTGCCAGCAGCCAGACGGAGACAGGGAAGGGTTCACCCCTCCACTTT. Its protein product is CASSQTETGKGSPLHF. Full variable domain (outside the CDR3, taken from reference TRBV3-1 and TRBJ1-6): DTAVSQTPKYLVTQMGNDKSIKCEQNLGHDTMYWYKQDSKKFLKIMFSYNNKELIINETVPNRFSPKSPDKAHLNLHINSLELGDSAVYFCASSQTETGKGSPLHFGNGTRLTVT.

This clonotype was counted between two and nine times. DNA for the CDR3: TGTGCCAGCAGTTTGACGACGACAGGGATGGCCGGGGAGCTGTTTTTT. It translates to CASSLTTTGMAGELFF. The chain joins TRBV28 to TRBJ2-2; 7 bases map to TRBD1. The J segment lost 6 bases and the V segment lost 3 bases, leaving 10 bases of the junction unmatched. CDR1 is MDHEN and CDR2 is SYDVKM in the germline V gene. This CDR3 comprises 16 residues.

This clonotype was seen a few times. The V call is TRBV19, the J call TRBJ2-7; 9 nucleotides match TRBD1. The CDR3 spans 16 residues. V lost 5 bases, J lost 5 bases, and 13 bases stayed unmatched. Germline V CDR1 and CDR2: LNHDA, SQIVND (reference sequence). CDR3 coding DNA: TGTGCCAGTAGTTCCCCCGCGGGACAGGGCAAGGACGAGCAGTACTTC. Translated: CASSSPAGQGKDEQYF.

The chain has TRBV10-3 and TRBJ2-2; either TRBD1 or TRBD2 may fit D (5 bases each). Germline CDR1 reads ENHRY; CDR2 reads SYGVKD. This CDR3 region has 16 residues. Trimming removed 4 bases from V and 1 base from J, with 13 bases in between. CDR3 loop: CAISVLGGGNTGELFF. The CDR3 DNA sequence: TGTGCCATCAGTGTCCTTGGTGGGGGGAACACCGGGGAGCTGTTTTTT.

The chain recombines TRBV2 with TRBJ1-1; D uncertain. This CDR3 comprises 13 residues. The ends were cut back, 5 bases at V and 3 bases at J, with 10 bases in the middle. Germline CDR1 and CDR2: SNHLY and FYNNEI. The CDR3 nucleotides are TGTGCCAGCAGTCCGTCACAGTACACTGAAGCTTTCTTT. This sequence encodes CASSPSQYTEAFF. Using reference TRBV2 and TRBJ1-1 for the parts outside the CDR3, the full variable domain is EPEVTQTPSHQVTQMGQEVILRCVPISNHLYFYWYRQILGQKVEFLVSFYNNEISEKSEIFDDQFSVERPDGSNFTLKIRSTKLEDSAMYFCASSPSQYTEAFFGQGTRLTVV.

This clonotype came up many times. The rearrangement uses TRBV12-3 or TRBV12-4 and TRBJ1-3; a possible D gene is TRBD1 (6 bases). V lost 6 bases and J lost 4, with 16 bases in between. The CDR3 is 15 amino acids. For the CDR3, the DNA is TGTGCCAGCAGATCAACTACAGGGCGAGGAAACACCATATATTTT. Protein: CASRSTTGRGNTIYF.

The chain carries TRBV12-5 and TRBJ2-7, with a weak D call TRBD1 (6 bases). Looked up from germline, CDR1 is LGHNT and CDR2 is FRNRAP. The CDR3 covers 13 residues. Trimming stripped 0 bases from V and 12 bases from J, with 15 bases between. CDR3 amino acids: CASGLVGGWGLYF. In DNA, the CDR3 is TGTGCTAGTGGTTTGGTAGGGGGATGGGGCCTGTACTTC.

CDR3 amino acids: CASSPPGRDTGAQYF. In nucleotides, the CDR3 is TGTGCCAGCAGCCCCCCCGGACGGGACACGGGGGCGCAGTATTTT. The V gene is TRBV6-1, the J gene TRBJ2-3; D assignment may be TRBD1 or TRBD2 (6 bases each). CDR3 size: 15 residues. The V end lost 6 bases, the J end lost 10 bases, and 23 bases lay between the germline ends. Germline V gene data show CDR1 as MNHNS and CDR2 as SASEGT.

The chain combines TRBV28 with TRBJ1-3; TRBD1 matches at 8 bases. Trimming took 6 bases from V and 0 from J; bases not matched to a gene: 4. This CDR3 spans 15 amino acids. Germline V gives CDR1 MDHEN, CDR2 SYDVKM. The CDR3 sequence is CASRMTGASGNTIYF. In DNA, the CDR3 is TGTGCCAGCAGGATGACAGGGGCCTCTGGAAACACCATATATTTT.

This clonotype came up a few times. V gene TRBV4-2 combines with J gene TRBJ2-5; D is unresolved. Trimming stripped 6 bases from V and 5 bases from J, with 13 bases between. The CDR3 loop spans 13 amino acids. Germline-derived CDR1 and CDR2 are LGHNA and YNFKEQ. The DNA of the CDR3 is TGTGCCAGCAGTACGACTCCGTGGGAGACCCAGTACTTC. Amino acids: CASSTTPWETQYF.

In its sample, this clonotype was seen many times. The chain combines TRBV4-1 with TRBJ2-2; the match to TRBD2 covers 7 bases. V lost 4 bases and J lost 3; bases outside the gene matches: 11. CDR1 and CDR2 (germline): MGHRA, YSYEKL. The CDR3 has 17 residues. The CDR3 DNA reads TGCGCCAGCAGCCCCAGGTCCGGGACTACGGACACCGGGGAGCTGTTTTTT. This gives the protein CASSPRSGTTDTGELFF.

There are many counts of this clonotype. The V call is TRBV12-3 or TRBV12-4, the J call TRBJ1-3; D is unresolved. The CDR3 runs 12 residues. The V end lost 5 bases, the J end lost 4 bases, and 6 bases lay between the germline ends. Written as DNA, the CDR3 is TGTGCCAGCAGTCTTACAGGAAACACCATATATTTT. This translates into CASSLTGNTIYF.

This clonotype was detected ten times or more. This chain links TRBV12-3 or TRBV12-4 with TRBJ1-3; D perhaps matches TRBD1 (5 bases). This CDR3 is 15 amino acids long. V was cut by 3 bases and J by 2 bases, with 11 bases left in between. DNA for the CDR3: TGTGCCAGCAGTTTGGGACTCTCTACTGGAAACACCATATATTTT. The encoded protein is CASSLGLSTGNTIYF.